A single sample is the source of the 21 T cell receptor beta chains below, sequenced in a study of graft-versus-host responses after intestinal transplantation. Using immunoSEQ multiplex PCR, the repertoire was profiled, and TCRdb retains in-frame clones only, with some absent. Here the sample spans under 50,000 clones, over 90% being singletons. Sample: PBMCs, taken almost 750 days after intestinal transplantation. The origin of the receptors is a human patient who received an intestinal transplant, so some T cells may come from the graft donor.

The chain joins TRBV11-2 to TRBJ2-1; weak D call: TRBD2 (5 bases). The V end lost 1 base, the J end lost 5 bases, and 9 bases lay between the germline ends. Per the germline V gene, CDR1 is SGHAT and CDR2 is FQNNGV. CDR3 length: 14 residues. The CDR3 sequence is CASSLGLSNNEQFF. DNA of the CDR3: TGTGCCAGCAGCTTAGGACTATCCAACAATGAGCAGTTCTTC. The complete variable domain, with remaining parts taken from reference TRBV11-2 and TRBJ2-1, reads EAGVAQSPRYKIIEKRQSVAFWCNPISGHATLYWYQQILGQGPKLLIQFQNNGVVDDSQLPKDRFSAERLKGVDSTLKIQPAKLEDSAVYLCASSLGLSNNEQFFGPGTRLTVL.

This chain uses TRBV28 with TRBJ1-2; 10 bases are a match to TRBD1. V lost 4 bases, J lost 6 bases, and 5 bases stayed unmatched. The germline V gene has CDR1 MDHEN and CDR2 SYDVKM. The CDR3 loop spans 14 amino acids. CDR3 loop: CASSWGTGENGYTF. In nucleotides, the CDR3 is TGTGCCAGCAGTTGGGGGACAGGGGAGAATGGCTACACCTTC.

This clone was counted a single time. The chain employs TRBV1 and TRBJ1-3. TRBV1 is recorded as a pseudogene. The CDR3 runs to 15 residues. The CDR3 nucleotides read TGCACCAGCAGCCATAATCGGGGCTCTGGAAACACCATATATTTT. Translating it yields CTSSHNRGSGNTIYF.

The chain couples TRBV12-5 to TRBJ2-3; TRBD2 matches 8 bases. The V gene's germline CDR1 is LGHNT and CDR2 FRNRAP. This CDR3 has 15 amino acids. V was clipped by 1 base and J by 10 bases; unmatched bases: 10. CDR3 sequence reads: CASGLELNSGTSQYF. DNA for the CDR3: TGTGCTAGTGGTTTGGAGTTGAATAGCGGGACATCGCAGTATTTT.

Note on this clone: One end of the junction fails to match germline, which may point to a read error. V usage is TRBV5-1 and J usage is TRBJ2-1, with a tentative D call TRBD2 (7 bases). Looked up from germline, CDR1 is SGHRS and CDR2 is YFSETQ. CDR3 length equals 14 residues. The CDR3 DNA is TGCGCCAGCAGCTTGGAGGGGAGGGACAATAAGCAGTTCTTC. It specifies CASSLEGRDNKQFF.

This clone was picked up one time. V gene TRBV6-4 combines with J gene TRBJ2-1; 9 bases line up with TRBD1. The CDR3 is made up of 15 amino acids. The V gene's germline CDR1 is MRHNA and CDR2 SNTAGT. J gave up 6 bases and V 2 bases, and 5 bases lay outside the gene matches. CDR3 sequence: CASSDGDRDSNEQFF. The CDR3 DNA sequence: TGTGCCAGCAGTGACGGGGACAGGGATTCCAATGAGCAGTTCTTC.

The chain is built from TRBV9 and TRBJ2-3; D is undetermined. Per the germline V gene, CDR1 is SGDLS and CDR2 is YYNGEE. The CDR3 loop spans 15 amino acids. The V end lost 2 bases, the J end lost 7 bases, and 17 bases lay between the germline ends. In DNA form, the CDR3 reads TGTGCCAGCAGCGTTGAGCCTGCGCCCCCCCATACGCAGTATTTT. Translated, it gives CASSVEPAPPHTQYF.

The V and J genes are TRBV6-1 and TRBJ1-2, with TRBD1 as a possible D gene (5 bases). Germline CDR1 and CDR2: MNHNS and SASEGT. CDR3 length equals 14 residues. Trimming shortened V by 3 bases and J by 4 bases, and 12 bases separated the two germline ends. The CDR3 DNA follows: TGTGCCAGCAGTGAGCCCGGGGGGATCTATGGCTACACCTTC. The encoded protein is CASSEPGGIYGYTF.

The chain links TRBV9 to TRBJ2-3; 10 bases align to TRBD2. The germline CDR1 and CDR2 sequences are SGDLS and YYNGEE. CDR3 size: 15 residues. V shed 3 bases, J shed 1 base, and the junction held 2 bases outside the gene matches. CDR3 in amino acids: CASSGLAGGTDTQYF. DNA for the CDR3: TGTGCCAGCAGCGGGCTAGCGGGGGGCACAGATACGCAGTATTTT.

The chain carries TRBV6-5 and TRBJ2-7; 9 bases are a match to TRBD2. V dropped 4 bases and J dropped 4; count of bases not matched to a gene: 8. The CDR3 loop spans 15 amino acids. The germline V gene has CDR1 MNHEY and CDR2 SVGAGI. CDR3 nucleotides: TGTGCCAGCAGTTCCCATAGCGGGAGCGGGTACGAGCAGTACTTC. It is translated as CASSSHSGSGYEQYF.

The V and J genes are TRBV7-3 and TRBJ1-1, with 8 bases fitting TRBD1. Germline V gives CDR1 SGHTA, CDR2 FQGTGA. With 2 bases clipped from V and 6 bases from J, the junction kept 5 bases outside the gene matches. The length of the CDR3 is 14 residues. CDR3 sequence reads: CASSLGQGLPEAFF. CDR3 DNA sequence: TGTGCCAGCAGCTTAGGACAGGGTTTACCTGAAGCTTTCTTT.

This chain uses TRBV5-4 with TRBJ2-2; 7 positions match TRBD2. Germline-derived CDR1 and CDR2 are SGHNT and YYREEE (reference sequence). The length of the CDR3 is 17 residues. J was trimmed by 0 bases and V by 5 bases; bases with no gene match: 10. Here the CDR3 DNA reads TGTGCCAGCAGTTACTCAAGCGGGATACCGAACACCGGGGAGCTGTTTTTT. It is translated as CASSYSSGIPNTGELFF.

The J gene is TRBJ2-7, the V gene TRBV15, with a weak D call TRBD2 (5 bases). This CDR3 has 12 residues. The germline V and J ends were trimmed by 5 bases and 4 bases, with 9 bases remaining between them. Germline values: CDR1 LNHNV, CDR2 YYDKDF (reference sequence). The CDR3 protein is CATSASGYEQYF. CDR3 DNA sequence: TGTGCCACCAGCGCCTCGGGGTACGAGCAGTACTTC.

The chain is built from TRBV11-3 and TRBJ2-1, with 7 positions matching TRBD1. CDR1 is SGHNT and CDR2 is YENEEA in the germline V gene. The CDR3 sequence is 15 residues long. J gave up 4 bases and V 1 base, and 4 bases lay outside the gene matches. CDR3: CASSLGDSQYNEQFF. As DNA, the CDR3 is TGTGCCAGCAGCTTAGGGGACAGCCAATACAATGAGCAGTTCTTC.

This sequence joins TRBV7-9 and TRBJ2-7; 9 nucleotides agree with TRBD1. V gave up 6 bases and J gave up 6 bases; unmatched junction bases: 18. The CDR3 sequence is 17 residues long. Germline assignment: CDR1 SEHNR and CDR2 FQNEAQ (reference sequence). CDR3 protein: CASSSNNGQGLMAEQYF. The DNA of the CDR3 is TGTGCCAGCAGTAGTAATAACGGACAGGGGCTGATGGCCGAGCAGTACTTC.

This clone turned up a few times. The V gene is TRBV18, the J gene TRBJ2-5; TRBD1 agrees at 9 bases. The germline V gene has CDR1 KGHSH and CDR2 LQKENI. The CDR3 consists of 14 residues. V was pared by 4 bases and J by 3 bases, with 3 bases of the junction left unmatched. This CDR3 reads CASSQRTGEETQYF. As DNA, the CDR3 is TGTGCCAGCTCACAACGGACAGGGGAAGAGACCCAGTACTTC.

J is TRBJ1-4 and V is TRBV19; D uncertain. The V end lost 2 bases, the J end lost 8 bases, and 9 bases lay between the germline ends. Germline CDR1 and CDR2: LNHDA and SQIVND (reference sequence). This CDR3 is 13 amino acids long. CDR3 sequence (DNA): TGTGCCAGTAGTATAAACGGAGGGGAAAAACTGTTTTTT. Its translation: CASSINGGEKLFF.

By proportion, this clone is medium-sized. CDR3 sequence (DNA): TGTGCCAGCAGCTTAAGCCAGGGGGCGAGTCACGAGCAGTACTTC. Its translation: CASSLSQGASHEQYF. The J gene is TRBJ2-7, the V gene TRBV11-3, with 8 bases that match TRBD1. The CDR3 totals 15 residues. Germline CDR1 and CDR2: SGHNT and YENEEA. V dropped 2 bases and J dropped 5; count of bases not matched to a gene: 8.

The V gene is TRBV18, the J gene TRBJ1-2, with D possibly being TRBD1 (6 bases). Trimming pared 3 bases from V and 4 bases from J, leaving 15 bases between. The germline V gene encodes CDR1 KGHSH and CDR2 LQKENI. The CDR3 loop spans 15 amino acids. As DNA, the CDR3 is TGTGCCAGCTCACCCGTCAAGTCGGACAGCTATGGCTACACCTTC. Translating it yields CASSPVKSDSYGYTF.

The chain combines TRBV5-1 with TRBJ2-7, with a tentative D call TRBD1 (5 bases). CDR3 size: 12 residues. Trimming stripped 6 bases from V and 4 bases from J, with 11 bases between. CDR1 SGHRS and CDR2 YFSETQ come from the germline V gene. The CDR3 loop is CASMDTSYEQYF. CDR3 sequence (DNA): TGCGCCAGCATGGACACCTCGTACGAGCAGTACTTC. The full variable domain, completed using reference TRBV5-1 and TRBJ2-7, is KAGVTQTPRYLIKTRGQQVTLSCSPISGHRSVSWYQQTPGQGLQFLFEYFSETQRNKGNFPGRFSGRQFSNSRSEMNVSTLELGDSALYLCASMDTSYEQYFGPGTRLTVT.

This rearrangement joins TRBV29-1 to TRBJ2-3; 7 bases are shared with TRBD1. This CDR3 region has 14 residues. J lost 2 bases, V lost 3 bases, and 5 bases had no gene match. The V gene's germline CDR1 is SQVTM and CDR2 ANQGSEA. The CDR3 DNA reads as TGCAGCGTTGAGGATGGGACAGACACAGATACGCAGTATTTT. Encoded protein: CSVEDGTDTDTQYF.